This entry is about one TCR beta chain. The data are from a study of blood T cell repertoires in COVID-19. Per the study methods: For nucleated cells, counts were estimated from reference gene primer amplification. Profiled with immunoSEQ multiplex PCR; TCRdb holds only in-frame clones, not every one. V, J and clone size reflect that table, while D and trimming were determined from the DNA. This table holds about 320,000 clones, more than 75% found once. Assignments of participants to cohorts depended upon their own reported clinical history. The length of the CDR3 is 15 residues. From germline, CDR1 is MNHEY and CDR2 SMNVEV (reference sequence). Trimming left V 5 bases short and J 2 bases short, with 15 bases between.

The chain couples TRBV27 to TRBJ1-1; D may be TRBD1 (5 bases). The sequenced material came from PBMCs or T cells enriched from blood (not recorded which). The source of this sequence is a man in his 60s who had recovered from COVID-19. Written as DNA, the CDR3 is TGTGCCAGCAGTATCTCCCGGGGGGGTAACACTGAAGCTTTCTTT. Encoded protein: CASSISRGGNTEAFF.